This T cell receptor beta chain was recovered during a study of beta chain features in type 1 diabetes (dated by TCRdb to the late 2010s). Describing the broader study: Mean age, gender distribution, total cell number and subset yield did not differ between patients and healthy donors. A total of about 100,000,000 sorted cells were examined across all samples, and RNA yield correlated strongly with the number of cells per subset. In the study, recently diagnosed type 1 diabetes patients and matched healthy donors were compared on the TCRB repertoires of their sorted circulating CD4+ T cell subsets. Regulatory and stem cell-like memory subsets were isolated from only 8 patients and about eight healthy donors, whereas naive and central memory subsets came from all 30 or so donors.

A single peripheral blood draw of approximately 100 mL on average was collected from each donor into heparinised tubes. Using a panel that included CD45RO, CCR7, CD25, CD127, CD95 and CD27, naive, central memory, regulatory and stem cell-like memory CD4+ T cells were sorted on a BD FACSAria II. A purity above 98% was achieved for all sorted populations. PBMCs were separated immediately by Lymphoprep density gradient centrifugation and were stained directly, without being cultured. Samples were stained and sorted in pairs, with one healthy donor and one patient per experiment, so that batch effects were minimized. On the study overall, not on this receptor specifically: Shorter templates might be favored by PCR, yet because patient and control samples were amplified and corrected together, any such skew would affect both groups equally. Patients with type 1 diabetes made fewer insertions and deleted more nucleotides at VDJ recombination sites, implying thymic rearrangement abnormalities. Type 1 diabetes patients showed a moderate but significant shortening of TCRB CDR3 length in all four CD4+ subsets. Because small numbers of individuals were included in the HLA sub-analyses, any influence of HLA type on TCRB rearrangement was left unresolved. Because cDNA was sequenced instead of genomic DNA, highly expressing activated cells could be over-represented, though the groups showed no difference in activation or CD3 levels. Naive, central memory and regulatory TCRB repertoires appeared to be more similar among patients than among healthy donors.

This clone was observed a few times. Its antigen is still unknown. Qualities for individual bases were not recorded, and no much larger clone is one base off. For CDR1 and CDR2, the germline V gene lists MNHNS and SASEGT. V loses 5 bases at its end and J loses 5 bases; junction bases beyond the gene matches: 5. The CDR3, cysteine through phenylalanine, is 14 amino acids long. This entry keeps only the CDR3 DNA: 42 bases, framed from base 1. The entire isolated RNA was reverse transcribed using the High Capacity cDNA Reverse Transcription Kit, and thus expressed TCRB transcripts were sequenced. Deep immunoSEQ sequencing was performed on naive, central memory and regulatory T cell samples, with an average of around 3.5 million total reads per sample. Sorted cells were lysed in RLT buffer and RNA was extracted with DNase-treated RNeasy Micro or Mini kits, depending on cell number. To prevent cross-contamination, every cell subset was processed on its own, while patient and healthy donor samples were processed together. TCRB sequences were amplified from cDNA with the immunoSEQ multiplex PCR, producing 87-bp fragments spanning the CDR3 region. Sequencing of the amplicons was done on the Illumina HiSeq platform. The source study handled its data this way. Synthetic template baselines were used to correct PCR bias computationally, reads within Hamming distance 2 were collapsed together, and singletons that could not be merged were discarded. By aligning reads against IMGT, V, D and J genes, CDR3 length, and insertions or deletions at six rearrangement sites were assigned. Clonotype counts were normalized to sorted cell number within each subset before computing true diversity and Gini coefficients with the tcR R package. Repertoire sharing was quantified using the overlap coefficient calculated on TCRB nucleotide sequences. As a proxy for the pre-selection repertoire, out-of-frame TCRB sequences from naive cells were analyzed. Entries here come from immuneACCESS through TCRdb and include only in-frame sequences with V and J called. Some clones fail to appear in such tables; in the studies checked, an unresolved V gene covers under half of the shortfall, and the cause of the remainder is unknown. The D gene and trimming were derived from the DNA, and the V and J assignments and clone size from that table. The table for this sample lists 550,000 to 850,000 clones; roughly 13% of them were counted only once. The ten top clones hold approximately 0.02% of the sample.

The source material was naive CD4+ T cells from blood. The label giving this sample's cell subset or site can be read as: true naive CD4+ T cells. This TCR was sampled from a man between 18 and 29 years old with type 1 diabetes. The V and J segments used are TRBV6-1 and TRBJ1-5; TRBD1 agrees with 8 junctional bases. Here the CDR3 is given as CASSLQGVDQPQHF. The nucleotides read TGTGCCAGCAGTCTACAGGGGGTTGATCAGCCCCAGCATTTT.